The 7 T cell receptor beta chains in this list originate from one sample, sequenced in a study of cytotoxic CD8 clonotypes in ibrutinib-treated CLL. Sequencing used immunoSEQ multiplex PCR; TCRdb keeps in-frame clones, though not all of them. The sample has 150,000 to 250,000 clones, around 72% seen once. Sequences were derived from PBMCs, sampled after 24 months of ibrutinib treatment. The source of these receptors is a human donor with chronic lymphocytic leukemia.

The sample holds one count of this clone. The rearrangement links TRBV4-2 to TRBJ2-2, with TRBD2 matching over 8 bases. Losses at the gene ends were 2 bases for V and 7 bases for J; bases not matched to a gene: 6. CDR1 and CDR2 from the germline V gene are LGHNA and YNFKEQ. This CDR3 is 15 amino acids long. CDR3 amino acids: CASSQPGLGGGELFF. Here the CDR3 DNA reads TGTGCCAGCAGCCAACCGGGACTAGGAGGCGGGGAGCTGTTTTTT.

The sample holds one count of this clone. The V call is TRBV30, the J call TRBJ2-3, with D possibly TRBD2 on 5 matching bases. The V gene's germline CDR1 is GTSNPN and CDR2 SVGIG (reference sequence). V was trimmed by 4 bases and J by 0 bases, leaving 8 bases between them. The CDR3 has 13 amino acids. The CDR3 DNA reads TGTGCCTGGAACGGGAAAAGCACAGATACGCAGTATTTT. Amino acids: CAWNGKSTDTQYF.

The chain links TRBV10-3 to TRBJ2-3, with a possible D match to TRBD2 (5 bases). Germline V gene data show CDR1 as ENHRY and CDR2 as SYGVKD. Trimming removed 3 bases at V and 1 base at J, with 11 bases between. CDR3 length: 15 amino acids. For the CDR3, the DNA is TGTGCCATCAGTGAAGAACGGGGAGGCACAGATACGCAGTATTTT. Translation: CAISEERGGTDTQYF.

The chain has TRBV5-4 and TRBJ2-7, with D perhaps TRBD2 (6 bases). Germline V gene lookup returns CDR1 SGHNT and CDR2 YYREEE (reference sequence). The CDR3 is 13 amino acids. Trimming pared 2 bases from V and 5 bases from J, leaving 11 bases between. CDR3 loop: CASSLFGSHEQYF. The CDR3 DNA reads TGTGCCAGCAGCTTATTCGGGAGCCACGAGCAGTACTTC.

The chain is built from TRBV4-3 and TRBJ1-3; D gene unclear. CDR3 length: 16 residues. Germline V gives CDR1 LGHNA, CDR2 YSLEER. V lost 1 base and J 0 bases, leaving 10 bases between the germline ends. In DNA form, the CDR3 reads TGCGCCAGCAGCCAAGTTTCACAGAGCTCTGGAAACACCATATATTTT. Residues: CASSQVSQSSGNTIYF.

The genes are TRBV4-3 and TRBJ1-2; 8 bases align to TRBD1. CDR3 length equals 14 residues. CDR1 LGHNA and CDR2 YSLEER come from the germline V gene. Trimming at V came to 4 bases and at J to 4 bases, leaving 5 bases not matched to a gene. The CDR3 nucleotides are TGCGCCAGCAGCCGAAGGACAGGGCGCTATGGCTACACCTTC. This translates into CASSRRTGRYGYTF.

This clone turned up a few times. The rearrangement uses TRBV29-1 and TRBJ1-5; D is uncertain. Germline V CDR1 and CDR2: SQVTM, ANQGSEA. This CDR3 has 14 residues. Trimming left V 7 bases short and J 0 bases short, with 13 bases between. Here the CDR3 DNA reads TGCAGCGAAAACAAGATCTATAGCAATCAGCCCCAGCATTTT. This codes for CSENKIYSNQPQHF. Combining the CDR3 with reference TRBV29-1 and TRBJ1-5 gives the whole variable domain SAVISQKPSRDICQRGTSLTIQCQVDSQVTMMFWYRQQPGQSLTLIATANQGSEATYESGFVIDKFPISRPNLTFSTLTVSNMSPEDSSIYLCSENKIYSNQPQHFGDGTRLSIL.